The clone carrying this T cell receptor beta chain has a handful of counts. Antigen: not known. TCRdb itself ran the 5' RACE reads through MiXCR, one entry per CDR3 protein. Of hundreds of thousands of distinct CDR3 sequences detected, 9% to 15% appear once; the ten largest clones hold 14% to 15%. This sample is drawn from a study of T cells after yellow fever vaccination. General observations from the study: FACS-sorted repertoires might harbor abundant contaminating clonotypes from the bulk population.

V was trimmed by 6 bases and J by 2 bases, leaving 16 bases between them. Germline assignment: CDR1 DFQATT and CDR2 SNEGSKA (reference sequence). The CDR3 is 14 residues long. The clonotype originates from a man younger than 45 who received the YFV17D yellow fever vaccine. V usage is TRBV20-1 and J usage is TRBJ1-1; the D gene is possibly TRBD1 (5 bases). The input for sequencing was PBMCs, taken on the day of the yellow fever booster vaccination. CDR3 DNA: TGCAGTGCGCTCATACTGGGGCAAAACACTGAAGCTTTCTTT. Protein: CSALILGQNTEAFF.